This TCR beta chain was observed in a study of blood T cell repertoires in COVID-19. Study-wide background: The study drew acute and convalescent COVID-19 samples from the United States, Italy and Spain. PBMCs, B-cell-depleted T cells, or T cells provided the cDNA or gDNA that made up the material.

Germline CDR1 and CDR2: SGHTS and YDEGEE. The length of the CDR3 is 14 residues. V was clipped by 2 bases and J by 8 bases, with 16 bases between them. In the study's own analysis: Reference gene primers were amplified, and this amplification served to estimate nucleated cell counts. The data were produced by immunoSEQ multiplex PCR, yet TCRdb's version contains in-frame clones alone and is incomplete. V, J and clone size reflect that table, while D and trimming were determined from the DNA. The sample includes 80,000 or so clones, roughly 78% of them seen just once. Sequencing was done on a sample of peripheral blood. The receptor's source is a man aged 60 to 69 with acute or convalescent COVID-19. The V call is TRBV5-8, the J call TRBJ1-2, with D tentatively TRBD1 (6 bases). CDR3 bases: TGTGCCAGCAGCTTTCAGGGGATTTTTGCCGGCTACACCTTC. Amino acids: CASSFQGIFAGYTF.